These 19 T cell receptor beta chains came from one sample sequenced in a study of cytomegalovirus exposure and HLA in healthy donors. 13 Jbeta primers and 60 Vbeta primers were used for the PCR. The assay was immunoSEQ multiplex PCR, and TCRdb's table has in-frame clones only and misses some. The table records fewer than 150,000 clones, 70% to 80% of them present only once. The specimen was PBMCs. The receptor source for this set is a man aged 50-60 years in good health and CMV-seropositive.

The V gene is TRBV10-3, the J gene TRBJ2-3; 13 bases fit TRBD2. Germline V gene lookup returns CDR1 ENHRY and CDR2 SYGVKD. Trimming cost V 7 bases and J 9 bases; bases outside gene matches: 13. CDR3 length equals 16 residues. CDR3 protein: CAITRGTSGNRETQYF. Written as DNA, the CDR3 is TGTGCCATCACTCGAGGGACTAGCGGGAACCGAGAGACGCAGTATTTT.

This clone was detected once. The gene calls are TRBV5-4 and TRBJ2-3; 8 nucleotides line up with TRBD1. The CDR3 has 19 amino acids. Trimming took 0 bases from V and 1 from J; bases not matched to a gene: 13. The germline V gene has CDR1 SGHNT and CDR2 YYREEE (reference sequence). In DNA form, the CDR3 reads TGTGCCAGCAGCTTGGACAGGGGGTCCTCTAGCAGACGCACAGATACGCAGTATTTT. Its translation: CASSLDRGSSSRRTDTQYF.

The chain uses TRBV10-3 and TRBJ2-1; D ambiguous. This CDR3 has 12 amino acids. V gave up 2 bases and J gave up 10 bases, with 9 bases separating them. The germline gives CDR1 ENHRY, CDR2 SYGVKD. As DNA, the CDR3 is TGTGCCATCAGTGAGCTACGATCCGAGCAGTTCTTC. Amino acids: CAISELRSEQFF.

The chain employs TRBV28 and TRBJ2-3, with TRBD1 matching 10 bases. The CDR3 has 17 residues. Germline trimming cut 4 bases from V and 2 bases from J; bases unmatched to any gene: 9. Looked up from germline, CDR1 is MDHEN and CDR2 is SYDVKM. CDR3: CASSSTDRGPPTDTQYF. CDR3 DNA sequence: TGTGCCAGCAGTTCAACTGACAGGGGGCCCCCCACAGATACGCAGTATTTT.

The chain couples TRBV29-1 to TRBJ2-1; 11 bases are a match to TRBD2. The CDR3 has 15 amino acids. The germline gives CDR1 SQVTM, CDR2 ANQGSEA. V was pared by 3 bases and J by 7 bases, with 8 bases of the junction left unmatched. In nucleotides, the CDR3 is TGCAGCGTTGACACCCTCAGACTAGCGGGGAATGAGCAGTTCTTC. Translated: CSVDTLRLAGNEQFF.

The chain recombines TRBV5-5 with TRBJ1-3; maybe TRBD1 (5 bases). The CDR3 runs to 15 residues. The V end was cut by 0 bases, the J end by 1 base, with 8 bases between. In germline, CDR1 is SGHKS, CDR2 YYEKEE (reference sequence). The chain's CDR3 is CASSLAGISGNTIYF. In DNA, the CDR3 is TGTGCCAGCAGCTTGGCAGGGATATCTGGAAACACCATATATTTT.

V and J are TRBV7-8 and TRBJ1-3, with D unclear. Germline CDR1 is SGHVS and CDR2 is FQNEAQ. The CDR3 contains 15 residues. Trimming stripped 3 bases from V and 0 bases from J, with 9 bases between. CDR3 sequence reads: CASSFQRVSGNTIYF. The CDR3 DNA reads TGTGCCAGCAGCTTTCAGCGGGTCTCTGGAAACACCATATATTTT.

The chain has TRBV28 and TRBJ1-2; no definite D call. This CDR3 is built from 13 residues. V shed 4 bases and J shed 4 bases, with 10 bases lying between them. CDR1 MDHEN and CDR2 SYDVKM come from the germline V gene. The DNA for the CDR3 is TGTGCCAGCAGTTCCCCCGGTACCTATGGCTACACCTTC. Residues: CASSSPGTYGYTF.

V and J are TRBV11-2 and TRBJ1-4; D is perhaps TRBD1 (6 bases). This CDR3 contains 15 residues. Trimming shortened V by 1 base and J by 5 bases, and 11 bases separated the two germline ends. Looked up from germline, CDR1 is SGHAT and CDR2 is FQNNGV. The CDR3 is CASSLVAGVNEKLFF. CDR3 nucleotides: TGTGCCAGCAGCTTAGTCGCAGGGGTAAATGAAAAACTGTTTTTT.

CDR3 amino acids: CASSLVFSGGDGYTF. The CDR3, as DNA: TGTGCCAGCAGCTTGGTTTTTTCCGGGGGGGATGGCTACACCTTC. The V and J genes are TRBV5-4 and TRBJ1-2, with a tentative D call TRBD1 (5 bases). The V end was cut by 0 bases, the J end by 6 bases, with 15 bases between. Germline assignment: CDR1 SGHNT and CDR2 YYREEE (reference sequence). This CDR3 has 15 residues. Supplemented by reference TRBV5-4 and TRBJ1-2, the full variable domain reads ETGVTQSPTHLIKTRGQQVTLRCSSQSGHNTVSWYQQALGQGPQFIFQYYREEENGRGNFPPRFSGLQFPNYSSELNVNALELDDSALYLCASSLVFSGGDGYTFGSGTRLTVV.

This clone was counted a single time. V usage is TRBV2 and J usage is TRBJ2-1; D remains unclear. CDR1 and CDR2 (germline): SNHLY, FYNNEI. The V end was cut by 4 bases, the J end by 8 bases, with 9 bases between. This CDR3 has 12 residues. CDR3 DNA: TGTGCCAGCAGTGTAAGCTTCCATGAGCAGTTCTTC. Translation gives CASSVSFHEQFF.

To note about this clone: The same CDR3 also results from other DNA sequences found in this sample. The rearrangement joins TRBV7-2 to TRBJ2-7, with TRBD1 as a possible D gene (6 bases). CDR3 length: 14 residues. Trimming shortened V by 1 base and J by 3 bases, and 10 bases separated the two germline ends. Germline V CDR1 and CDR2: SGHTA, FQGNSA. The CDR3 is CASSLGGGSYEQYF. CDR3 DNA: TGTGCCAGCAGCTTAGGAGGGGGTAGCTACGAGCAGTACTTC.

The rearrangement links TRBV28 to TRBJ2-7, with 10 bases aligning to TRBD2. Per the germline V gene, CDR1 is MDHEN and CDR2 is SYDVKM. V trimming: 8 bases; J trimming: 5 bases; junction bases outside the gene matches: 9. CDR3 length: 14 residues. The CDR3, as DNA: TGTGCCAGCCGAGCGGGGGGGCAGGGGGACGAGCAGTACTTC. This gives the protein CASRAGGQGDEQYF.

The chain uses TRBV18 and TRBJ1-4; D remains ambiguous. Trimming cost V 4 bases and J 8 bases, with 11 bases left between them. This CDR3 has 13 residues. Germline V gene sequence: CDR1 KGHSH, CDR2 LQKENI. DNA for the CDR3: TGTGCCAGCTCACGCCGAGAGGCGGAAAAACTGTTTTTT. It codes for CASSRREAEKLFF.

This clone was seen a handful of times. The chain carries TRBV5-4 and TRBJ2-7; 11 nucleotides agree with TRBD1. The V gene's germline CDR1 is SGHNT and CDR2 YYREEE (reference sequence). V dropped 4 bases and J dropped 7; count of bases not matched to a gene: 4. The CDR3 has 13 residues. CDR3 sequence reads: CASSHGTGGEQYF. CDR3 DNA sequence: TGTGCCAGCAGCCATGGGACAGGGGGTGAGCAGTACTTC.

The V call is TRBV7-8, the J call TRBJ2-7; tentatively, D is TRBD2 (6 bases). The CDR3 contains 16 residues. V was shortened by 4 bases and J by 2 bases, with 18 bases between the two germline ends. CDR1 is SGHVS and CDR2 is FQNEAQ in the germline V gene. CDR3: CASSSPRDRGTYEQYF. The DNA of the CDR3 is TGTGCCAGCAGCTCTCCCAGGGACCGGGGGACCTACGAGCAGTACTTC.

V usage is TRBV7-9 and J usage is TRBJ2-7; tentative D call: TRBD1 (6 bases). The germline V and J ends were trimmed by 5 bases and 6 bases, with 20 bases remaining between them. CDR3 length: 15 residues. The germline gives CDR1 SEHNR, CDR2 FQNEAQ (reference sequence). CDR3 nucleotides: TGTGCCAGCAGCATACAGACAGGAAGATTTGCCGAGCAGTACTTC. This codes for CASSIQTGRFAEQYF.

The chain is built from TRBV28 and TRBJ2-6; D is possibly TRBD2 (6 bases). The germline V gene encodes CDR1 MDHEN and CDR2 SYDVKM. This CDR3 is built from 16 residues. Between the trimmed V and J ends, which lost 6 bases and 4 bases, there was a span of 16 bases. Written as DNA, the CDR3 is TGTGCCAGCAGGGGACTTAGAGGTCTCGGGGCCAACGTCCTGACTTTC. Amino acid sequence: CASRGLRGLGANVLTF.

A remark on this clone: Sequence at one end of the junction differs from germline and may be a read error. The chain has TRBV7-9 and TRBJ1-1; no clear D gene. The CDR3 spans 13 residues. Germline V gene data show CDR1 as SEHNR and CDR2 as FQNEAQ (reference sequence). The CDR3 sequence: CASSLGAFTGAFF. CDR3 bases: TGTGCCAGCAGCTTAGGGGCATTCACTGGAGCTTTCTTT.